The following is a T cell receptor (beta chain) sequence with its context. Its antigen is currently unknown. The study drew the donors from its roughly 120-subject validation cohort, separate from the 666-subject first cohort. Profiling relied on immunoSEQ multiplex PCR, and the TCRdb table lists in-frame clones only, not all of them. Of tens of thousands of clones in the sample, approximately 90% are singletons; the top ten hold 2% to 2.5%. This entry belongs to a study of cytomegalovirus exposure and HLA in healthy donors. Germline CDR1 reads MNHEY; CDR2 reads SMNVEV (reference sequence). Between the trimmed V and J ends, which lost 3 bases and 4 bases, there was a span of 14 bases. The CDR3 has 15 amino acids. Study observations and caveats: Rare sequences made up most TCRs, while some public TCRs were found in many donors. Reports described diagnosis of cytomegalovirus status by the classifier as highly specific and sensitive. TCR beta chains numbering some 150 were designated cytomegalovirus-associated.

The V call is TRBV27, the J call TRBJ2-3, with D possibly TRBD1 on 8 matching bases. The sequenced sample was PBMCs. This clonotype originated in a man aged 25-45 years in good health and CMV-seronegative. CDR3 residues: CASSFDRGGADTQYF. CDR3 DNA sequence: TGTGCCAGCAGTTTCGACAGGGGAGGGGCAGATACGCAGTATTTT.